This T cell receptor (beta chain) was retrieved from a study of cytomegalovirus exposure and HLA in healthy donors. About the research overall: An early release of data contained 70 million to 95 million unique TCRs, which came from HLA-typed donors. Study-wide points: Other equally common chains were less clonally expanded than HLA-associated TCR beta chains, a later analysis showed. The majority of CMV-associated TCR beta chains were reported as apparently HLA-restricted in a later analysis.

In regard to this clone: Antigen unknown.

Researchers ran the PCR with 60 Vbeta and 13 Jbeta primers. Profiling relied on immunoSEQ multiplex PCR, and the TCRdb table lists in-frame clones only, not all of them. The sample yields about 95,000 clones, approximately 77% seen once. Sequenced input: PBMCs. The origin of this receptor is a woman aged 40 to 49 in good health and CMV-seronegative.

The CDR3 bases are TGTGCCAGCAGCCCCATCCTGCAGAATACGCAGTATTTT. This encodes CASSPILQNTQYF. The chain recombines TRBV11-2 with TRBJ2-3; D is uncertain. Germline V gene data show CDR1 as SGHAT and CDR2 as FQNNGV. Trimming shortened V by 5 bases and J by 7 bases, and 13 bases separated the two germline ends. The CDR3 is made up of 13 amino acids.